The sequence of this T cell receptor beta chain was determined in a study of radiation and T cells in renal cell carcinoma. Study details: Nephrectomy followed 15 Gy stereotactic body radiation by 4 weeks.

Remarks on this clone: What it binds is not known.

Whole-study results and caveats: Top tumor clonotypes rose in blood 2 weeks post-radiation, then contracted.

CDR3 length: 17 residues. Germline values: CDR1 SGHVS, CDR2 FNYEAQ. Between the trimmed V and J ends, which lost 4 bases and 0 bases, there was a span of 17 bases. The time point is: blood 2 weeks post-SBRT. The treatment here: 15 Gy SBRT to primary tumor, nephrectomy 4 weeks later. Serial blood draws occurred at baseline and 2 and 4 weeks post-SBRT. Clear cell pathology was present in this patient's renal cell carcinoma. TCRdb keeps only in-frame clones here, not all; method: immunoSEQ multiplex PCR. The data hold tens of thousands of clones, with roughly four fifths observed a single time. The chain employs TRBV7-6 and TRBJ2-3; D is undetermined. The sequencing used blood, collected from a patient whose treatment included radiotherapy and nephrectomy. The source is a man in his 60s with renal cell carcinoma. CDR3 coding DNA: TGTGCCAGCAGCTCCACCCTGGGTAGCTCCAGCACAGATACGCAGTATTTT. The encoded protein is CASSSTLGSSSTDTQYF.